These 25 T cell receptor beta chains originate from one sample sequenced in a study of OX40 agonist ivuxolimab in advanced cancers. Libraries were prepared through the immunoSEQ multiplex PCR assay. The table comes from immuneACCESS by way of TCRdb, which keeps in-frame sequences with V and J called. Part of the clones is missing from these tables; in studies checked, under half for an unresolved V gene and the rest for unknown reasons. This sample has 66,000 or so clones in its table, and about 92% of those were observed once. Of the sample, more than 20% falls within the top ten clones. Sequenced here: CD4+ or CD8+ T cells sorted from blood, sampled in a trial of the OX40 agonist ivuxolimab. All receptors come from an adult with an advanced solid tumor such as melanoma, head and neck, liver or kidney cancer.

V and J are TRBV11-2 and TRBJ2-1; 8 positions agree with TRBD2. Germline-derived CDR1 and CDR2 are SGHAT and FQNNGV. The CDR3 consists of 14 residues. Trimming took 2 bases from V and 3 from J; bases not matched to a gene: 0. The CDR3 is CASSLSGSYNEQFF. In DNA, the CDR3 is TGTGCCAGCAGCTTAAGCGGGAGCTACAATGAGCAGTTCTTC.

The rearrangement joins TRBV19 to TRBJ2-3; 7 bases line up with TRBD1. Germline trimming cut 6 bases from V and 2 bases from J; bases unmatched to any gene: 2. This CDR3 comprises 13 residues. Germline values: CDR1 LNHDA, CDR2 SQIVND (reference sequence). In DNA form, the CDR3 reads TGTGCCAGTAGAGGGGGCTCCACAGATACGCAGTATTTT. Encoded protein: CASRGGSTDTQYF.

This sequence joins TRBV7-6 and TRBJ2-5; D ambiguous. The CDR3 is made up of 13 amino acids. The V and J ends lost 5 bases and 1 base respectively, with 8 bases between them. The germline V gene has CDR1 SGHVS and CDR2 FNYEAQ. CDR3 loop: CASSLGPQETQYF. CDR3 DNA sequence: TGTGCCAGCAGCCTTGGACCCCAAGAGACCCAGTACTTC.

CDR3 DNA sequence: TGTGCCAGCGGCCCCCCGGGGGGGGGTTACTATGGCTACACCTTC. This gives the protein CASGPPGGGYYGYTF. The gene calls are TRBV28 and TRBJ1-2; D is perhaps TRBD1 (5 bases). The CDR3 has 15 residues. Trimming took off 8 bases at V and 3 bases at J, with 19 bases between the two ends. CDR1 MDHEN and CDR2 SYDVKM come from the germline V gene.

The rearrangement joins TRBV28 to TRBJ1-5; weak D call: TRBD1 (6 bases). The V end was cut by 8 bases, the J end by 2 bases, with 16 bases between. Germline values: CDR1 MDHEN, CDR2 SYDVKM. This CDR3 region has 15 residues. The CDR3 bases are TGTGCCAGCTTCCACTGGGGGCTCGGCAATCAGCCCCAGCATTTT. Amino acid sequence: CASFHWGLGNQPQHF.

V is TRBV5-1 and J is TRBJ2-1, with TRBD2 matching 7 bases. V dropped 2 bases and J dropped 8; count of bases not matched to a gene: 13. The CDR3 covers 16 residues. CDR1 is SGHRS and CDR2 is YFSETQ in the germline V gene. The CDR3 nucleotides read TGCGCCAGCAGCTTAGGAGCGGGAAGGGTGAAGGATGAGCAGTTCTTC. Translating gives CASSLGAGRVKDEQFF.

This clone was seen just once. The CDR3 protein is CASSSRQDRVVDGYTF. CDR3 nucleotide sequence: TGTGCCAGCAGCTCCCGTCAGGACAGGGTGGTTGATGGCTACACCTTC. This chain connects TRBV9 to TRBJ1-2; 8 bases map to TRBD1. CDR3 length: 16 residues. Germline trimming cut 4 bases from V and 6 bases from J; bases unmatched to any gene: 14. Germline V gene lookup returns CDR1 SGDLS and CDR2 YYNGEE.

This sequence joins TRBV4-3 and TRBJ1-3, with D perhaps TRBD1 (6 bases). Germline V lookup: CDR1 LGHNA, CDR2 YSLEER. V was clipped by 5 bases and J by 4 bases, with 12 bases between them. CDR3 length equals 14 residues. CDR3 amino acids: CASSMTGLGNTIYF. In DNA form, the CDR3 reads TGCGCCAGCAGCATGACAGGCTTGGGAAACACCATATATTTT.

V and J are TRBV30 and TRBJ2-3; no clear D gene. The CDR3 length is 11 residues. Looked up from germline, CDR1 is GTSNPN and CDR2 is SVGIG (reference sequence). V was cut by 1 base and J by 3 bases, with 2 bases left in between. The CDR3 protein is CAWSDTDTQYF. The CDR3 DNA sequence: TGTGCCTGGAGTGATACAGATACGCAGTATTTT.

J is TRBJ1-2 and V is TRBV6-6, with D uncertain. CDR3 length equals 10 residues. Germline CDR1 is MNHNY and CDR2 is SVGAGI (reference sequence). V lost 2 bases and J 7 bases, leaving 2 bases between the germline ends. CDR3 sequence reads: CASSYGGYTF. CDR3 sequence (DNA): TGTGCCAGCAGTTACGGTGGCTACACCTTC.

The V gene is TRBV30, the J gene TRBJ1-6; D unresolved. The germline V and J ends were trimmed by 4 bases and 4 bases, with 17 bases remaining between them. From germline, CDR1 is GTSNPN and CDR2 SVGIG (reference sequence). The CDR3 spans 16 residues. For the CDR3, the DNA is TGTGCCTGGATGGGCCCGCGGGCAGAGTATAATTCACCCCTCCACTTT. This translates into CAWMGPRAEYNSPLHF.

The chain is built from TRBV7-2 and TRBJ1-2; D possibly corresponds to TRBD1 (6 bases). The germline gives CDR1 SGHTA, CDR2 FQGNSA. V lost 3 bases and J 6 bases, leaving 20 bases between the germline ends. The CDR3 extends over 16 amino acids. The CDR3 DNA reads TGTGCCAGCAGCTTTCGGGCCCTGACAGGTCCAGATGGCTACACCTTC. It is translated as CASSFRALTGPDGYTF.

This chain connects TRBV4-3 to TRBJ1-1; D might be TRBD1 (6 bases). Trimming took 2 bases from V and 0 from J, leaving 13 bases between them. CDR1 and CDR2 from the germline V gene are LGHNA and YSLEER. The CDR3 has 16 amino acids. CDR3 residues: CASSQQTGSMNTEAFF. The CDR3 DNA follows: TGCGCCAGCAGCCAACAGACAGGTAGCATGAACACTGAAGCTTTCTTT.

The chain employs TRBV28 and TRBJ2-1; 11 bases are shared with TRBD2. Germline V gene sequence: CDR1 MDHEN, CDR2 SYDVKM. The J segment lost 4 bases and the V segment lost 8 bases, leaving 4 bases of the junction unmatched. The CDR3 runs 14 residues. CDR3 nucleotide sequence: TGTGCCAGCCTTACTAGCGGGGGTTACAATGAGCAGTTCTTC. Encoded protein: CASLTSGGYNEQFF.

The CDR3 loop reads CASSPVDTQYF. As DNA, the CDR3 is TGTGCCAGCTCACCTGTAGATACGCAGTATTTT. The rearrangement joins TRBV18 to TRBJ2-3; no clear D. CDR1 and CDR2 from the germline V gene are KGHSH and LQKENI. Trimming pared 3 bases from V and 5 bases from J, leaving 3 bases between. The CDR3 spans 11 residues. The full variable domain, its missing parts supplied by reference TRBV18 and TRBJ2-3, is NAGVMQNPRHLVRRRGQEARLRCSPMKGHSHVYWYRQLPEEGLKFMVYLQKENIIDESGMPKERFSAEFPKEGPSILRIQQVVRGDSAAYFCASSPVDTQYFGPGTRLTVL.

The CDR3 spells CASSQGVRISSYEQYF. The CDR3 DNA reads as TGCGCCAGCAGCCAAGGAGTTAGAATCAGCTCCTACGAGCAGTACTTC. The gene calls are TRBV4-3 and TRBJ2-7; D not certain. Between the trimmed V and J ends, which lost 1 base and 0 bases, there was a span of 13 bases. CDR1 is LGHNA and CDR2 is YSLEER in the germline V gene. The CDR3 sequence is 16 residues long.

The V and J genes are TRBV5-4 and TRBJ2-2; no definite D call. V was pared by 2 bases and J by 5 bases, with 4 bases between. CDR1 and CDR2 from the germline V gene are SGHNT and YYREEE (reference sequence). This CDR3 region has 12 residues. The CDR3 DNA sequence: TGTGCCAGCAGCTTTGTGACCGGGGAGCTGTTTTTT. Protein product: CASSFVTGELFF.

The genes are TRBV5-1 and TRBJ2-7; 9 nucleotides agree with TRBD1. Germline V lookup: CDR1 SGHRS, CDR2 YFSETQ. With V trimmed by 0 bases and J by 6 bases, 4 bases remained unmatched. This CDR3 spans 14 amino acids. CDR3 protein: CASSLVGDRAEQYF. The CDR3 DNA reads TGCGCCAGCAGCTTGGTGGGGGACAGGGCCGAGCAGTACTTC.

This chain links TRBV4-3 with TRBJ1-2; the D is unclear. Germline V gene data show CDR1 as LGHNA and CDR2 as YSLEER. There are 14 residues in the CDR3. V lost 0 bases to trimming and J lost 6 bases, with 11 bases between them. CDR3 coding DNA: TGCGCCAGCAGCCAAGATCACGGCTGGGATGGCTACACCTTC. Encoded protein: CASSQDHGWDGYTF.

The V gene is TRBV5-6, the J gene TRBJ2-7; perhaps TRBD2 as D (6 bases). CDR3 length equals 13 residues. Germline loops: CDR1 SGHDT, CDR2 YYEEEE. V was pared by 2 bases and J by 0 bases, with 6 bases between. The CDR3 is CASSFGSSYEQYF. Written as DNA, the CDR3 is TGTGCCAGCAGCTTCGGGAGCTCCTACGAGCAGTACTTC.

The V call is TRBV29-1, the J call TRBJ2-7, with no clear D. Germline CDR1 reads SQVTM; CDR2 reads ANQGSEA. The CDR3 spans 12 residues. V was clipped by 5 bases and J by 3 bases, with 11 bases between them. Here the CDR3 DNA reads TGCAGCGTTCTATCTCCGGGCTACGAGCAGTACGTC. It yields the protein CSVLSPGYEQYV.

In nucleotides, the CDR3 is TGTGCCAGCAGTGGTGGGGTTTTTGCCGGGGAGCTGTTTTTT. Encoded protein: CASSGGVFAGELFF. The J gene is TRBJ2-2, the V gene TRBV25-1, with no clear D. Germline CDR1 and CDR2: MGHDK and SYGVNS. V was pared by 4 bases and J by 6 bases, with 12 bases between. The CDR3 loop spans 14 amino acids.

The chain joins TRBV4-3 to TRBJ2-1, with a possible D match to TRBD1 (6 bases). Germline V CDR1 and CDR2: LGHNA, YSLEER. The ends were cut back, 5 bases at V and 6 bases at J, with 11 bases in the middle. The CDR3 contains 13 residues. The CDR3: CASSYRVGNEQFF. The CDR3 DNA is TGCGCCAGCAGCTACAGGGTGGGCAATGAGCAGTTCTTC.

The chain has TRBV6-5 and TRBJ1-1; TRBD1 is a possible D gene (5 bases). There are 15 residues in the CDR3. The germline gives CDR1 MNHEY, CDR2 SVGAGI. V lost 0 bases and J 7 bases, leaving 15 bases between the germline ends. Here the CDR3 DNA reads TGTGCCAGCAGTTACTCGTCAGGGATGGAGGGTGAAGCTTTCTTT. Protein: CASSYSSGMEGEAFF.

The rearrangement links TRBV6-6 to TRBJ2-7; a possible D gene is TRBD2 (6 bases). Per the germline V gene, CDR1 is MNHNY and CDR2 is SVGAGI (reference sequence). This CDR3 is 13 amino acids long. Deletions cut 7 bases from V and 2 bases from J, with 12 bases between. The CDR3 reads CASTRGVPYEQYV. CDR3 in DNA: TGTGCCAGCACCCGCGGGGTGCCCTACGAGCAGTACGTC.